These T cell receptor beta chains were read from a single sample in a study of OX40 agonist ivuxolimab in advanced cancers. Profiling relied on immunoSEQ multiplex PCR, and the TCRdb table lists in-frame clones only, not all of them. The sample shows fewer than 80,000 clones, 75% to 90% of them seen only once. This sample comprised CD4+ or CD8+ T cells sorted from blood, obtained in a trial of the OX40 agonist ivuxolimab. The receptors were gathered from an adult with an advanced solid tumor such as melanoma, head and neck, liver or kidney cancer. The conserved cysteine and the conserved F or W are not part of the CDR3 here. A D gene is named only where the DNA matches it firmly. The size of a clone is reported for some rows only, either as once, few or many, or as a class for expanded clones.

CDR3 protein: ASSQGLGDLYEQY
V gene: TRBV23-1
clone size: .
J gene: TRBJ2-7
D gene: .

CDR3 protein: AWMGQVHYEQY
V gene: TRBV30
clone size: .
J gene: .
D gene: .

CDR3 protein: ASSFTGGMDSPLH
V gene: TRBV18
clone size: .
J gene: TRBJ1-6
D gene: TRBD1

CDR3 protein: ASSDWGSRSYEQY
V gene: TRBV6-1
clone size: .
J gene: TRBJ2-7
D gene: .

CDR3 protein: ASSGNRKNTEAF
V gene: TRBV10-1
clone size: .
J gene: TRBJ1-1
D gene: .

CDR3 protein: ASSGTTYEQY
V gene: TRBV5-1
clone size: once
J gene: TRBJ2-7
D gene: .

CDR3 protein: ANSRDSLSYEQY
V gene: TRBV6-1
clone size: once
J gene: TRBJ2-7
D gene: TRBD1

CDR3 protein: ASSDMRVGASPQH
V gene: TRBV2
clone size: .
J gene: TRBJ1-5
D gene: .

CDR3 protein: ASRATGVSNQPQH
V gene: TRBV6-6
clone size: few
J gene: TRBJ1-5
D gene: TRBD1

CDR3 protein: ASSEYKLAGDTDTQY
V gene: TRBV2
clone size: once
J gene: TRBJ2-3
D gene: TRBD2

CDR3 protein: ASSLELAASYNEQF
V gene: TRBV7-7
clone size: .
J gene: TRBJ2-1
D gene: TRBD2

CDR3 protein: AISDVPGQGDTQY
V gene: TRBV10-3
clone size: .
J gene: TRBJ2-3
D gene: TRBD1

CDR3 protein: ASSHRGQGSTDTQY
V gene: TRBV7-3
clone size: .
J gene: TRBJ2-3
D gene: TRBD1

CDR3 protein: ASSVTTGLLPQETQY
V gene: TRBV2
clone size: .
J gene: TRBJ2-5
D gene: .

CDR3 protein: ASSLRPFFTGELF
V gene: TRBV7-3
clone size: .
J gene: TRBJ2-2
D gene: .

CDR3 protein: ASSFTVDSSGNTIY
V gene: TRBV5-6
clone size: .
J gene: TRBJ1-3
D gene: .

CDR3 protein: ASSLAPATSSNQPQH
V gene: TRBV5-1
clone size: .
J gene: TRBJ1-5
D gene: .

CDR3 protein: AISESSAVGTEAF
V gene: TRBV10-3
clone size: once
J gene: TRBJ1-1
D gene: .

CDR3 protein: ARCRRGRLRSPLH
V gene: TRBV10-1
clone size: .
J gene: TRBJ1-6
D gene: TRBD1

CDR3 protein: ASTGLAANNEQF
V gene: TRBV5-1
clone size: .
J gene: TRBJ2-1
D gene: TRBD2

CDR3 protein: ASTTDRTGNTIY
V gene: TRBV19
clone size: .
J gene: TRBJ1-3
D gene: .

CDR3 protein: ASSAGGAGTDTQY
V gene: TRBV19
clone size: .
J gene: TRBJ2-3
D gene: TRBD2

CDR3 protein: SGGGRVDNEQF
V gene: TRBV29-1
clone size: .
J gene: TRBJ2-1
D gene: TRBD2

CDR3 protein: ASSQGREGNGVGTEAF
V gene: TRBV4-2
clone size: .
J gene: TRBJ1-1
D gene: .

CDR3 protein: ASSYTSGGRTGELF
V gene: TRBV10-1
clone size: .
J gene: TRBJ2-2
D gene: TRBD1

CDR3 protein: ASSEVGLAGEQY
V gene: TRBV6-1
clone size: .
J gene: TRBJ2-7
D gene: TRBD2

CDR3 protein: ASSLRQDLQPQH
V gene: TRBV2
clone size: .
J gene: TRBJ1-5
D gene: .

CDR3 protein: ASSELGDRQPQH
V gene: TRBV6-1
clone size: .
J gene: TRBJ1-5
D gene: .

CDR3 protein: ASGSGQGARETQY
V gene: TRBV11-3
clone size: .
J gene: TRBJ2-5
D gene: TRBD1

CDR3 protein: ASSSQGYEQY
V gene: TRBV7-2
clone size: .
J gene: TRBJ2-7
D gene: .

CDR3 protein: ASSLVGMRYTEAF
V gene: TRBV11-2
clone size: .
J gene: TRBJ1-1
D gene: .